The 20 T cell receptor beta chains presented below share a single source sample, sequenced in a study of blood T cell repertoires in COVID-19. Assay used: immunoSEQ multiplex PCR; TCRdb lists only in-frame clones, some missing. The table lists 120,000 to 150,000 clones, about nine tenths of them singletons, with under 12% in the top ten. The sample taken for sequencing was peripheral blood. The receptors derive from a man between 50 and 59 years old with active or convalescent COVID-19.

This clone was recorded a few times. The chain joins TRBV6-6 to TRBJ1-1; D is undetermined. The V end lost 2 bases, the J end lost 0 bases, and 4 bases lay between the germline ends. CDR1 is MNHNY and CDR2 is SVGAGI in the germline V gene (reference sequence). This CDR3 has 13 residues. CDR3 DNA sequence: TGTGCCAGCAGTTACCCAGTGAACACTGAAGCTTTCTTT. Translated: CASSYPVNTEAFF.

The rearrangement joins TRBV9 to TRBJ1-4; the D gene is possibly TRBD1 (5 bases). The germline V and J ends were trimmed by 0 bases and 7 bases, with 16 bases remaining between them. Germline CDR1 and CDR2: SGDLS and YYNGEE. This CDR3 spans 16 amino acids. This CDR3 is CASSVGKGGQGEKLFF. Written as DNA, the CDR3 is TGTGCCAGCAGCGTAGGGAAGGGAGGTCAGGGTGAAAAACTGTTTTTT.

The CDR3 protein is CASSWELETQYF. As DNA, the CDR3 is TGTGCCAGCAGTTGGGAGCTAGAGACCCAGTACTTC. V usage is TRBV12-3 or TRBV12-4 and J usage is TRBJ2-5, with D perhaps TRBD2 (5 bases). With 4 bases removed from V and 4 bases from J, the gap between germline ends came to 7 bases. CDR3 length: 12 amino acids.

The chain is built from TRBV27 and TRBJ1-1, with unresolved D. Trimming cost V 4 bases and J 1 base, with 7 bases left between them. Germline V lookup: CDR1 MNHEY, CDR2 SMNVEV (reference sequence). This CDR3 contains 13 residues. The CDR3 coding sequence is TGTGCCAGCAGTTCGACGGGGAACACTGAAGCTTTCTTT. This gives the protein CASSSTGNTEAFF.

This clone was picked up a small number of times. V is TRBV18 and J is TRBJ2-7; 7 bases are shared with TRBD2. Germline values: CDR1 KGHSH, CDR2 LQKENI. The CDR3 is 16 residues long. The V and J ends lost 3 bases and 5 bases, in that order; junction bases with no gene match: 13. DNA for the CDR3: TGTGCCAGCTCACCGAAGAGGGCGGGAGATAGGGACGAGCAGTACTTC. This sequence encodes CASSPKRAGDRDEQYF.

This clone was detected only once. The chain joins TRBV4-1 to TRBJ2-2, with D perhaps TRBD1 (6 bases). Germline V CDR1 and CDR2: MGHRA, YSYEKL. This CDR3 is 17 amino acids long. Trimming cost V 0 bases and J 1 base, with 12 bases left between them. CDR3 residues: CASSQDPVGQNTGELFF. As DNA, the CDR3 is TGCGCCAGCAGCCAAGATCCCGTGGGACAGAACACCGGGGAGCTGTTTTTT.

V gene TRBV18 combines with J gene TRBJ1-4; no definite D call. The CDR3 consists of 16 residues. The germline V and J ends were trimmed by 0 bases and 5 bases, with 13 bases remaining between them. Germline values: CDR1 KGHSH, CDR2 LQKENI. The CDR3 nucleotides read TGTGCCAGCTCACCACCGGTCGGGTTTGGGAATGAAAAACTGTTTTTT. It codes for CASSPPVGFGNEKLFF.

DNA for the CDR3: TGTGCCAGCAGCGCCGGACAGGGCGCTAGCAATCAGCCCCAGCATTTT. This translates into CASSAGQGASNQPQHF. The chain links TRBV5-8 to TRBJ1-5; TRBD1 matches 8 bases. The V gene's germline CDR1 is SGHTS and CDR2 YDEGEE. The V and J ends lost 4 bases and 0 bases, in that order; junction bases with no gene match: 6. This CDR3 comprises 16 residues. Full variable domain (remainder filled in from reference TRBV5-8 and TRBJ1-5): EAGVTQSPTHLIKTRGQQATLRCSPISGHTSVYWYQQALGLGLQFLLWYDEGEERNRGNFPPRFSGRQFPNYSSELNVNALELEDSALYLCASSAGQGASNQPQHFGDGTRLSIL.

The chain uses TRBV7-9 and TRBJ2-1, with D maybe TRBD1 (6 bases). The V end lost 5 bases, the J end lost 6 bases, and 17 bases lay between the germline ends. The CDR3 runs 15 residues. Germline assignment: CDR1 SEHNR and CDR2 FQNEAQ (reference sequence). This CDR3 is CASSHRRTATNEQFF. The CDR3 bases are TGTGCCAGCAGCCACCGGAGGACAGCTACCAATGAGCAGTTCTTC.

The gene calls are TRBV7-2 and TRBJ2-1; D is perhaps TRBD1 (5 bases). Trimming cost V 1 base and J 3 bases, with 10 bases left between them. This CDR3 spans 15 amino acids. CDR1 SGHTA and CDR2 FQGNSA come from the germline V gene. CDR3 residues: CASSLVQGRYNEQFF. The CDR3 DNA follows: TGTGCCAGCAGCTTAGTGCAGGGCCGCTACAATGAGCAGTTCTTC.

The chain is built from TRBV18 and TRBJ1-6, with 10 bases lining up with TRBD1. Germline loops: CDR1 KGHSH, CDR2 LQKENI. The CDR3 consists of 16 residues. The ends lost 2 bases at V and 7 bases at J; junction bases unmatched: 5. The chain's CDR3 is CASSPRDRGSNSPLHF. CDR3 nucleotide sequence: TGTGCCAGCTCACCAAGGGACAGGGGATCGAATTCACCCCTCCACTTT.

The V and J genes are TRBV18 and TRBJ1-2, with 8 bases identical to TRBD1. CDR1 and CDR2 (germline): KGHSH, LQKENI. The CDR3 runs to 13 residues. The V and J ends lost 5 bases and 6 bases, in that order; junction bases with no gene match: 5. The CDR3 reads CASSDGTGNGYTF. The DNA for the CDR3 is TGTGCCAGCTCAGATGGGACAGGAAATGGCTACACCTTC.

The CDR3 reads CASTSEQGSYNEQFF. The CDR3 DNA reads TGTGCCAGCACCTCTGAACAGGGCTCCTACAATGAGCAGTTCTTC. V and J are TRBV2 and TRBJ2-1; D may be TRBD1 (6 bases). Per germline, CDR1 SNHLY and CDR2 FYNNEI. The CDR3 has 15 amino acids. The V and J ends lost 7 bases and 0 bases respectively, with 13 bases between them.

The chain is built from TRBV27 and TRBJ2-2; D is unclear. V gave up 5 bases and J gave up 8 bases, with 9 bases separating them. Germline CDR1 is MNHEY and CDR2 is SMNVEV (reference sequence). The length of the CDR3 is 12 residues. CDR3 nucleotides: TGTGCCAGCAGTCCTCACCGGGGGGAGCTGTTTTTT. As protein: CASSPHRGELFF.

This chain connects TRBV3-1 (or the pseudogene TRBV3-2) to TRBJ2-7; TRBD1 might be the D (6 bases). CDR3 size: 16 residues. Germline CDR1 is LGHDT and CDR2 is YNNKEL (reference sequence). The V end lost 0 bases, the J end lost 2 bases, and 14 bases lay between the germline ends. The CDR3 DNA reads as TGTGCCAGCAGCCAAGATCTAAGGACAGAGACCTACGAGCAGTACTTC. Protein: CASSQDLRTETYEQYF.

The chain has TRBV7-2 and TRBJ2-4, with D uncertain. CDR3 length: 17 residues. Germline-derived CDR1 and CDR2 are SGHTA and FQGNSA. V was clipped by 4 bases and J by 0 bases, with 16 bases between them. The CDR3 spells CASSSHHLELAKNIQYF. The CDR3 coding sequence is TGTGCCAGCAGCTCCCACCATTTAGAGCTAGCCAAAAACATTCAGTACTTC.

The rearrangement links TRBV10-3 to TRBJ2-7; a possible D gene is TRBD2 (6 bases). Germline V CDR1 and CDR2: ENHRY, SYGVKD. The CDR3 has 11 amino acids. The CDR3 reads CAAGMTYEQYF. The CDR3 DNA is TGTGCGGCGGGAATGACCTACGAGCAGTACTTC.

The gene calls are TRBV12-5 and TRBJ2-2, with a weak D call TRBD1 (5 bases). The CDR3 runs to 18 residues. The V and J ends lost 5 bases and 6 bases respectively, with 25 bases between them. CDR1 and CDR2 from the germline V gene are LGHNT and FRNRAP. This chain's CDR3 is CASGPRPRQHVLPGELFF. CDR3 coding DNA: TGTGCTAGTGGTCCGAGGCCGAGACAGCACGTTCTCCCCGGGGAGCTGTTTTTT.

The V call is TRBV6-2 or TRBV6-3, the J call TRBJ1-2; D gene unclear. V was clipped by 0 bases and J by 8 bases, with 16 bases between them. This CDR3 spans 15 amino acids. From germline, CDR1 is MNHEY and CDR2 SVGEGT. The CDR3 here is CASSYSRGMVVGYTF. CDR3 in DNA: TGTGCCAGCAGTTACTCCCGGGGAATGGTCGTCGGCTACACCTTC.

The chain carries TRBV9 and TRBJ1-3; D ambiguous. Between the trimmed V and J ends, which lost 4 bases and 4 bases, there was a span of 15 bases. The CDR3 loop spans 15 amino acids. Per germline, CDR1 SGDLS and CDR2 YYNGEE. CDR3 bases: TGTGCCAGCAGCCCCCCTACCGCGGAGGGAAACACCATATATTTT. Encoded protein: CASSPPTAEGNTIYF.